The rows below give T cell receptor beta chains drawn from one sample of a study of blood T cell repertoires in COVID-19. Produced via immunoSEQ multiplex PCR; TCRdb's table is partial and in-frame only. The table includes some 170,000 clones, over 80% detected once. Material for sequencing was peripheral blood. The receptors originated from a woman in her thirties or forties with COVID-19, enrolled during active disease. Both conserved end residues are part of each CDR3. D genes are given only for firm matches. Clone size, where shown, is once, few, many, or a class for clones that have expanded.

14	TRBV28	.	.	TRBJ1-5	TGTGCCAGCAGACGTGGTCAGGGCGGTCAGCCCCAGCATTTT	CASRRGQGGQPQHF
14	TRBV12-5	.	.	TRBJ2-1	TGTGCTAGTGGTCCCCGGGGGGCCAAGGTTGAGCAGTTCTTC	CASGPRGAKVEQFF
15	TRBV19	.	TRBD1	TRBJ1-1	TGTGCCAGTGAACAGGGGGCGACCCATAACACTGAAGCTTTCTTT	CASEQGATHNTEAFF
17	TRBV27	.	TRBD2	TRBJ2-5	TGTGCCACCAGAATTAGGGGGACTAGCGGGATCCAAGAGACCCAGTACTTC	CATRIRGTSGIQETQYF
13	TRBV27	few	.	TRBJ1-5	TGTGCCAGCCAAGGTTCGGGGTATCAGCCCCAGCATTTT	CASQGSGYQPQHF
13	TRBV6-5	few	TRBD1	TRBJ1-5	TGTGCCAGCAGGGACAGGAACAATCAGCCCCAGCATTTT	CASRDRNNQPQHF
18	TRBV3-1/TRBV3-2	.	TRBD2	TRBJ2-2	TGTGCCAGCAGAGACACAGGGACTAGCGGGGCCCACACCGGGGAGCTGTTTTTT	CASRDTGTSGAHTGELFF
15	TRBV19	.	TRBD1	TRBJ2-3	TGTGCCAGTAGCCTACAGGGGGCTGGAACAGATACGCAGTATTTT	CASSLQGAGTDTQYF
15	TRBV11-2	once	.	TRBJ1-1	TGTGCCAGCACGAAAACCGGGAGGGGCATCACTGAAGCTTTCTTT	CASTKTGRGITEAFF
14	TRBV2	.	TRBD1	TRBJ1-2	TGTGCCAGCACCAAGGACAGGGGGTTTGATGGCTACACCTTC	CASTKDRGFDGYTF
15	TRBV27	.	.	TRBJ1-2	TGTGCCAGCATGTCCGTCGGACGGAGGTTCGGTGGCTACACCTTC	CASMSVGRRFGGYTF
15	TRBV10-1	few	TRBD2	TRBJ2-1	TGCGCCAGCAGTGATCAAGCGGGGCTGGGAAATGAGCAGTTCTTC	CASSDQAGLGNEQFF
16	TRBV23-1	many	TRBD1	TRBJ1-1	TGCGCCAGCAGTCGGATGGACAGGGCCCGAAGGACTGAAGCTTTCTTT	CASSRMDRARRTEAFF
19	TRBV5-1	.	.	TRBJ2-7	TGCGCCAGCAGCTTTTCTGTATCTTTCGGCGGGCCGAACTCCTACGAGCAGTACTTC	CASSFSVSFGGPNSYEQYF
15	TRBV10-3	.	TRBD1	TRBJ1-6	TGTGCCATCAGTGAGCGAGTACAGGGGGATTCACCCCTCCACTTT	CAISERVQGDSPLHF
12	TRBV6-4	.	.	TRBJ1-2	TGTGCCAGCAGTGACGGGCTGTATGGCTACACCTTC	CASSDGLYGYTF
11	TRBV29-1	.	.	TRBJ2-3	TGCAGCGTTGGGGCGTCAGATACGCAGTATTTT	CSVGASDTQYF
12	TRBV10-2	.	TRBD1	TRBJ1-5	TGCGCCAGCCGACAGGGAGGTGAGCCCCAGCATTTT	CASRQGGEPQHF
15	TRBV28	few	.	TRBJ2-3	TGTGCCAGCAGTTTGGTCCACAGGGTAGCAGATACGCAGTATTTT	CASSLVHRVADTQYF
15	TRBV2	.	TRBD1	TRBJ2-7	TGTGCCAGCAGGAGCACCGGGACAGACTCCTACGAGCAGTACTTC	CASRSTGTDSYEQYF
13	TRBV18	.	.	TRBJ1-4	TGTGCCAGCTCGGGGGGTGTAAGCGAAAAACTGTTTTTT	CASSGGVSEKLFF
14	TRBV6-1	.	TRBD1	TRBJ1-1	TGTGCCAGCAGTGATCCGGGACAGAGGATGCGAGCTTTCTTT	CASSDPGQRMRAFF